The next 10 T cell receptor beta chains were all read from a single sample in a study of molecular identifiers for immune sequencing clone quantification. MiXCR, applied by TCRdb to the PCR reads, yields one record per CDR3 protein. The sample has around 480,000 distinct CDR3 sequences; roughly 23% are singletons. Sequencing used naive CD8+ T cells from blood, with Jurkat cell RNA spiked in. Regarding subset: FACS-sorted CD8+CD4-CCR7+CD45RA+ naive T cells. The origin of the receptors is a human donor in good health. Some libraries in this study had Jurkat cell RNA spiked in.

This clonotype turned up a few times. The chain uses TRBV4-3 and TRBJ2-1; possibly TRBD1 or TRBD2 for D (6 bases each). The germline V and J ends were trimmed by 3 bases and 8 bases, with 11 bases remaining between them. Germline V gene sequence: CDR1 LGHNA, CDR2 YSLEER. The CDR3 covers 13 residues. CDR3: CASSHPGGHEQFF. The CDR3 DNA reads TGCGCCAGCAGCCACCCCGGGGGCCATGAGCAGTTCTTC.

The chain uses TRBV20-1 and TRBJ1-2; D might be TRBD1 (5 bases). The CDR3 has 17 residues. Trimming took off 0 bases at V and 5 bases at J, with 22 bases between the two ends. Germline CDR1 is DFQATT and CDR2 is SNEGSKA (reference sequence). For the CDR3, the DNA is TGCAGTGCTAGAGATTCTCGGCCAGGGAAGGTTAGGTATGGCTACACCTTC. Its protein product is CSARDSRPGKVRYGYTF.

This clonotype was counted at least ten times. The V gene is TRBV3-1, the J gene TRBJ1-1, with D perhaps TRBD1 (5 bases). The CDR3 has 14 amino acids. The V end lost 3 bases, the J end lost 0 bases, and 8 bases lay between the germline ends. The germline CDR1 and CDR2 sequences are LGHDT and YNNKEL (reference sequence). CDR3 DNA sequence: TGTGCCAGCAGCCAGGGGGGAATGAACACTGAAGCTTTCTTT. It codes for CASSQGGMNTEAFF. The whole variable domain, filled in from reference TRBV3-1 and TRBJ1-1, reads DTAVSQTPKYLVTQMGNDKSIKCEQNLGHDTMYWYKQDSKKFLKIMFSYNNKELIINETVPNRFSPKSPDKAHLNLHINSLELGDSAVYFCASSQGGMNTEAFFGQGTRLTVV.

This clonotype was counted between two and nine times. The chain employs TRBV27 and TRBJ1-5; TRBD1 matches at 10 bases. V lost 5 bases to trimming and J lost 7 bases; unmatched junction nucleotides: 8. Germline CDR1 is MNHEY and CDR2 is SMNVEV (reference sequence). CDR3 length equals 15 residues. CDR3 sequence (DNA): TGTGCCAGCAGTCCCTACGGGACAGGGGCCCAGCCCCAGCATTTT. This gives the protein CASSPYGTGAQPQHF.

This clonotype occurred a few times. The J gene is TRBJ2-4, the V gene TRBV27, with TRBD2 as a possible D gene (6 bases). Germline V gene lookup returns CDR1 MNHEY and CDR2 SMNVEV (reference sequence). The CDR3 covers 16 residues. Between the trimmed V and J ends, which lost 2 bases and 0 bases, there was a span of 11 bases. In nucleotides, the CDR3 is TGTGCCAGCAGTTTACGCGGGAACCTAGCCAAAAACATTCAGTACTTC. This codes for CASSLRGNLAKNIQYF.

As to this clonotype: Given a much more abundant clone one base away, this may be a read error. The chain combines TRBV11-2 with TRBJ2-4; D call uncertain. Per the germline V gene, CDR1 is SGHAT and CDR2 is FQNNGV. V lost 5 bases, J lost 0 bases, and 14 bases lay in between. The CDR3 has 16 amino acids. CDR3 residues: CASSLRVALAKNIQYF. The CDR3 DNA reads TGTGCCAGCAGCCTCAGAGTTGCCTTAGCCAAAAACATTCAGTACTTC.

This clonotype showed up many times. This rearrangement joins TRBV10-2 to TRBJ2-2; possible D gene TRBD2, 5 bases. Germline V gene lookup returns CDR1 WSHSY and CDR2 SAAADI. CDR3 length equals 13 residues. Trimming stripped 6 bases from V and 4 bases from J, with 9 bases between. The CDR3, as DNA: TGCGCCAGCAGGACTACCGTCACCGGGGAGCTGTTTTTT. This encodes CASRTTVTGELFF.

This clonotype came up many times. V is TRBV4-1 and J is TRBJ1-2; TRBD1 matches at 9 bases. V was pared by 4 bases and J by 3 bases, with 12 bases of the junction left unmatched. CDR1 is MGHRA, CDR2 YSYEKL, per germline. CDR3 length equals 17 residues. In DNA, the CDR3 is TGCGCCAGCAGCCGCGGACAGGGGCTAATGGTTGACTATGGCTACACCTTC. It yields the protein CASSRGQGLMVDYGYTF.

Comments on this clonotype: This clone may be a read error of a much larger clone one base away. The chain recombines TRBV5-6 with TRBJ2-7; 9 positions agree with TRBD2. The CDR3 runs to 15 residues. Germline V CDR1 and CDR2: SGHDT, YYEEEE. CDR3 sequence: CANSSPGTSWYEQYF. In DNA, the CDR3 is TGTGCCAACAGCTCCCCGGGGACTAGCTGGTACGAGCAGTACTTC.

Notes on this clonotype: A much larger clone is a single base away; this may be a read error. The rearrangement joins TRBV19 to TRBJ2-1; TRBD1 is a possible D gene (5 bases). Germline-derived CDR1 and CDR2 are LNHDA and SQIVND (reference sequence). V was trimmed by 6 bases and J by 4 bases, leaving 10 bases between them. This CDR3 contains 13 residues. CDR3 coding DNA: TGTGCCAGTAGAGGGGTGTGGTACAATGAGCAGTTCTTC. Amino acids: CASRGVWYNEQFF. Full variable domain (outside the CDR3, taken from reference TRBV19 and TRBJ2-1): DGGITQSPKYLFRKEGQNVTLSCEQNLNHDAMYWYRQDPGQGLRLIYYSQIVNDFQKGDIAEGYSVSREKKESFPLTVTSAQKNPTAFYLCASRGVWYNEQFFGPGTRLTVL.